Presented here are 18 T cell receptor beta chains from one specimen sequenced in a study of monozygotic twins with inflammatory bowel disease. TCRdb reanalyzed the 5' RACE reads, giving one entry per CDR3 protein sequence and no DNA. The sample has about 160,000 distinct CDR3 sequences. The specimen was blood. These receptors originate from a human donor with ulcerative colitis or Crohn's disease, or a healthy co-twin of an affected twin (not recorded which).

The rearrangement uses TRBV25-1 and TRBJ2-1; TCRdb picks TRBD1, but there is no DNA to check that call. CDR3 length: 14 residues. CDR1 is MGHDK, CDR2 SYGVNS, per germline. The CDR3 here is CASRGGRGYNEQFF.

The chain joins TRBV10-3 to TRBJ2-5; the D gene TCRdb calls, TRBD1, cannot be checked with no DNA. Germline CDR1 reads ENHRY; CDR2 reads SYGVKD. CDR3 size: 13 residues. This chain's CDR3 is CAITPGQKETQYF.

The gene calls are TRBV7-9 and TRBJ1-5; no DNA is available, so the TRBD1 call from TCRdb remains unchecked. The CDR3 is made up of 16 amino acids. From germline, CDR1 is SEHNR and CDR2 FQNEAQ (reference sequence). This CDR3 reads CASSLEGSINNQPQHF.

V is TRBV5-1 and J is TRBJ2-1; with no DNA, the TCRdb D assignment of TRBD2 cannot be verified. In germline, CDR1 is SGHRS, CDR2 YFSETQ. The CDR3 consists of 16 residues. CDR3: CASSLGLAGVVNEQFF.

The chain uses TRBV10-3 and TRBJ2-2; as DNA is missing, the TRBD1 call by TCRdb cannot be tested. This CDR3 comprises 15 residues. Germline CDR1 and CDR2: ENHRY and SYGVKD. The chain's CDR3 is CAIRETGTSTGELFF.

The chain joins TRBV3-1 to TRBJ2-1; TCRdb lists TRBD2, though no DNA is available to test this call. CDR1 is LGHDT, CDR2 YNNKEL, per germline (reference sequence). There are 17 residues in the CDR3. The chain's CDR3 is CASSQGVLAGLYNEQFF.

This chain joins TRBV12-3 or TRBV12-4 and TRBJ2-7; TCRdb indicates TRBD1, and absent DNA this call remains unverified. The CDR3 spans 14 residues. CDR3 sequence reads: CASSPGQVSYEQYF.

The rearrangement links TRBV2 to TRBJ2-3; TCRdb designates TRBD2, a call that cannot be tested without DNA. CDR1 and CDR2 (germline): SNHLY, FYNNEI. This CDR3 region has 15 residues. CDR3: CASRGLAGSTDTQYF.

The genes are TRBV19 and TRBJ2-6; TCRdb outputs TRBD1, but without DNA this stays unchecked. The germline CDR1 and CDR2 sequences are LNHDA and SQIVND (reference sequence). This CDR3 comprises 17 residues. This chain's CDR3 is CASSTRDSASGANVLTF. The variable domain in full, completed from reference TRBV19 and TRBJ2-6, reads DGGITQSPKYLFRKEGQNVTLSCEQNLNHDAMYWYRQDPGQGLRLIYYSQIVNDFQKGDIAEGYSVSREKKESFPLTVTSAQKNPTAFYLCASSTRDSASGANVLTFGAGSRLTVL.

The chain is built from TRBV20-1 and TRBJ2-7; TCRdb selects TRBD1, and the lack of DNA leaves this call unchecked. Germline values: CDR1 DFQATT, CDR2 SNEGSKA (reference sequence). The CDR3 runs to 14 residues. CDR3 sequence: CSASSGETNYEQYF.

CDR3 amino acids: CASRPAGAPNTGELFF. V and J are TRBV28 and TRBJ2-2; the TRBD2 assignment by TCRdb is unverifiable without DNA. CDR1 is MDHEN and CDR2 is SYDVKM in the germline V gene. The length of the CDR3 is 16 residues.

This chain joins TRBV5-1 and TRBJ2-1. Germline CDR1 reads SGHRS; CDR2 reads YFSETQ. The CDR3 has 15 residues. The CDR3 protein is CASSLALSSYNEQFF.

V is TRBV7-3 and J is TRBJ2-1. From germline, CDR1 is SGHTA and CDR2 FQGTGA. The CDR3 runs 15 residues. CDR3 amino acids: CASSPSDIPYNEQFF.

This chain uses TRBV20-1 with TRBJ1-6; TCRdb's D call of TRBD1 is untestable without DNA. Per the germline V gene, CDR1 is DFQATT and CDR2 is SNEGSKA (reference sequence). This CDR3 has 16 amino acids. CDR3 sequence: CSARDRGSSYNSPLHF.

The J gene is TRBJ2-7, the V gene TRBV12-3 or TRBV12-4. This CDR3 is 13 amino acids long. The CDR3 is CASSFKGVYEQYF.

The rearrangement links TRBV10-3 to TRBJ1-2; there is no DNA to check the TCRdb D call of TRBD1. The CDR3 covers 14 residues. Germline V gene lookup returns CDR1 ENHRY and CDR2 SYGVKD. The CDR3 protein is CAISESQGNYGYTF.

The gene calls are TRBV5-1 and TRBJ1-4; TCRdb's D call of TRBD1 is untestable without DNA. Germline lookup yields CDR1 SGHRS and CDR2 YFSETQ. This CDR3 is built from 14 residues. The CDR3 spells CASSPDSTNEKLFF.

The rearrangement joins TRBV27 to TRBJ2-1. The CDR3 extends over 12 amino acids. Germline CDR1 is MNHEY and CDR2 is SMNVEV (reference sequence). CDR3 sequence reads: CASNGANNEQFF.